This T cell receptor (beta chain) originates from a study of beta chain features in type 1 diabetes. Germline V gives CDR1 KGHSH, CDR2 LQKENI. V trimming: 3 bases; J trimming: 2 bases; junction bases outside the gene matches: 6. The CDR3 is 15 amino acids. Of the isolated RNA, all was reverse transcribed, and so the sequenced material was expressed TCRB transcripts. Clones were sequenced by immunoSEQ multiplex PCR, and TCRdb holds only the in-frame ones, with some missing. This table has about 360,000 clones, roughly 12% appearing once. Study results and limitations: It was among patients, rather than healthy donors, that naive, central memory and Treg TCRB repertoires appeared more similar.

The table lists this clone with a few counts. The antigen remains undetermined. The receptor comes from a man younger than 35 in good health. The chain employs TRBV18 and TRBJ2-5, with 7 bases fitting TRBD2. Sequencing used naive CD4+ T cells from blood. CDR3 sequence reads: CASSPVFGGQETQYF. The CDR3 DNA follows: TGTGCCAGCTCACCCGTCTTCGGGGGGCAAGAGACCCAGTACTTC.